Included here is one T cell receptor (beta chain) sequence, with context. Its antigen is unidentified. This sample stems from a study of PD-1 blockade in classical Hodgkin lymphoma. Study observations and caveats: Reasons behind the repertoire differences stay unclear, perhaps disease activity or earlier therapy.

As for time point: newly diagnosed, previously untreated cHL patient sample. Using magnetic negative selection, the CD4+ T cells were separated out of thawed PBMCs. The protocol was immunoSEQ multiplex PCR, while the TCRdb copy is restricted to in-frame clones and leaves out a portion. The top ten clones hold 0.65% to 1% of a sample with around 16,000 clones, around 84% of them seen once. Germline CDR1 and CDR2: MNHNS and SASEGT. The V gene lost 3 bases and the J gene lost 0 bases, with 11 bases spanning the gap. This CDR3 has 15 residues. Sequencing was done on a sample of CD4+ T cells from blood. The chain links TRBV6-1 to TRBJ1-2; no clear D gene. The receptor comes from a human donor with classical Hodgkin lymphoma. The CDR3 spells CASSDQISANYGYTF. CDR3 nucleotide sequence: TGTGCCAGCAGTGACCAGATAAGTGCTAACTATGGCTACACCTTC.